This TCR beta chain appears in the sequencing data of a study of Graves' ophthalmopathy and Graves' hyperthyroidism. Study-wide points: Blood shared most expanded thyroid clonotypes above 0.001 frequency. Ophthalmopathy and stable hyperthyroidism were discriminated by a 13-signature model, with approximately 89% sensitivity and approximately 78% specificity.

This clonotype came up many times. The antigen remains undetermined. Ineligible for inclusion were patients with other autoimmune diseases, uncontrolled infections, pregnancy or lactation. Germline V lookup: CDR1 LGHNA, CDR2 YNFKEQ. This CDR3 has 16 residues. Trimming took 4 bases from V and 3 from J, leaving 18 bases between them. CDR3 regions of TCR beta were amplified from RNA transcripts. Investigators did first-round RT-PCR with HTBI primers, then second-round multiplex PCR. TCRdb re-called the multiplex PCR reads through MiXCR, storing one row per CDR3 protein. The sample records about 620,000 distinct CDR3 sequences, over 20% being singletons.

The chain links TRBV4-2 to TRBJ1-1, with D maybe TRBD1 (5 bases). The source material was peripheral blood. The sequence derives from a woman in her late teens or twenties with stable Graves' hyperthyroidism. Some clones in this sample may be carry-over from other donors' samples. Here the CDR3 reads CASSRSGGVVDTEAFF. As DNA, the CDR3 is TGTGCCAGCAGCCGTTCGGGAGGGGTAGTCGACACTGAAGCTTTCTTT.